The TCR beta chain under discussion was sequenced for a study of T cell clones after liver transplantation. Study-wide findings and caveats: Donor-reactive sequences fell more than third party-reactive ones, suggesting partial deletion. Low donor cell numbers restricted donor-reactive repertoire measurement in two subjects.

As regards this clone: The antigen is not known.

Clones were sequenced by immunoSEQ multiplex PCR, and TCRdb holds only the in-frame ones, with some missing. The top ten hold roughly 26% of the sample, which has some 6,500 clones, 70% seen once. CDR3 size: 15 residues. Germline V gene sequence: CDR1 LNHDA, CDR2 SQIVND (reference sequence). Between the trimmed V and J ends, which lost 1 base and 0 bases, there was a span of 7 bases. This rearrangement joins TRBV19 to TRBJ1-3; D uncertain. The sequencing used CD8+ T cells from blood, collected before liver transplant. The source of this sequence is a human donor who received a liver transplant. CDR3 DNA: TGTGCCAGTAGTATAGCCCACATCTCTGGAAACACCATATATTTT. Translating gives CASSIAHISGNTIYF.